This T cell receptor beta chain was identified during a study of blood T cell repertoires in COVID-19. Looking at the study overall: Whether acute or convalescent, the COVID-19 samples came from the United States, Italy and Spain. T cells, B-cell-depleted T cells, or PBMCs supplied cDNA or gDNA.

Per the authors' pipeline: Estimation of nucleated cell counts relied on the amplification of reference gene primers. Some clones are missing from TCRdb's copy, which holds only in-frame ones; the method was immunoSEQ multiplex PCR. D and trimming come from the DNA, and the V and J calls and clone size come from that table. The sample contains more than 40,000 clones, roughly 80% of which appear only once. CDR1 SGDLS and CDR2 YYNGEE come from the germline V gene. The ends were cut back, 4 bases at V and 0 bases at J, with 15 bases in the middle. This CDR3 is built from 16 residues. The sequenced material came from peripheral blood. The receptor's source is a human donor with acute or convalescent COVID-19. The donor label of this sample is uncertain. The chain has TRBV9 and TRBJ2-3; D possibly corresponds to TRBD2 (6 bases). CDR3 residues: CASSPLSGASTDTQYF. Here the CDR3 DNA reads TGTGCCAGCAGCCCCCTTAGCGGAGCTAGCACAGATACGCAGTATTTT. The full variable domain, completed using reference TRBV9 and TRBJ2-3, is DSGVTQTPKHLITATGQRVTLRCSPRSGDLSVYWYQQSLDQGLQFLIQYYNGEERAKGNILERFSAQQFPDLHSELNLSSLELGDSALYFCASSPLSGASTDTQYFGPGTRLTVL.